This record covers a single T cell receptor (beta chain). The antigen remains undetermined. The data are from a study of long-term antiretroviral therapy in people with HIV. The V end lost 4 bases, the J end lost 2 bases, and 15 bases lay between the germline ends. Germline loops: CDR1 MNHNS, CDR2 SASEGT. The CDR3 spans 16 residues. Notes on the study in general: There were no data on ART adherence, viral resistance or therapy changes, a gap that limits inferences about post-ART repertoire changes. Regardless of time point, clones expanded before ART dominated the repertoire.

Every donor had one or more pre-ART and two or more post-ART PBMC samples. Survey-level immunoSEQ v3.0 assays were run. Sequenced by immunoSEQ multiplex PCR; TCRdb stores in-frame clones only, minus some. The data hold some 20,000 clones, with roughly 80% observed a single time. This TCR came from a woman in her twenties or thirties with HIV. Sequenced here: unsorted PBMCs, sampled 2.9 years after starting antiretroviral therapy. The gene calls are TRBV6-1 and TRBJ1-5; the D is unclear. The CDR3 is CASSGSKVTGNQPQHF. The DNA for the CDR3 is TGTGCCAGCAGTGGGAGTAAGGTGACTGGCAATCAGCCCCAGCATTTT.